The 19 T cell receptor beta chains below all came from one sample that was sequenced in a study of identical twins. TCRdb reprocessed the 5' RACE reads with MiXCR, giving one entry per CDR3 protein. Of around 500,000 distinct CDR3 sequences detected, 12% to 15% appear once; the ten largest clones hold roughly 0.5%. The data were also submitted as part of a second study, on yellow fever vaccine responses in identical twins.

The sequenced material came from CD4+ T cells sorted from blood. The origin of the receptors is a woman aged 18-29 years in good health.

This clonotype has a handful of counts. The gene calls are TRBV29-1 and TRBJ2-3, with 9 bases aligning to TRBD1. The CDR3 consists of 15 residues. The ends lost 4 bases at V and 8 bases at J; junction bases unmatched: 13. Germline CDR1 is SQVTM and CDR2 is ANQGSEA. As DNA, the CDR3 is TGCAGCGTTGGATCTGGACAGGGGAGGCTTGGTACGCAGTATTTT. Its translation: CSVGSGQGRLGTQYF.

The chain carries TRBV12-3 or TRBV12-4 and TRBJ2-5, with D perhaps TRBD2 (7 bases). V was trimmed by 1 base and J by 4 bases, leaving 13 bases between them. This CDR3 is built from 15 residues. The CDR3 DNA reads TGTGCCAGCAGTTTAGGAGGGGGAGGGGGAGAGACCCAGTACTTC. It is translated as CASSLGGGGGETQYF.

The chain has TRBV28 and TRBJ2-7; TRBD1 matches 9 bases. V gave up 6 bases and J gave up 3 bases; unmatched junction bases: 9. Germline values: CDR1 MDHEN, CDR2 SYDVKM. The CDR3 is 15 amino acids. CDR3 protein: CASRSTGTGLYEQYF. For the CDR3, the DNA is TGTGCCAGCAGGTCTACCGGGACAGGGCTCTACGAGCAGTACTTC.

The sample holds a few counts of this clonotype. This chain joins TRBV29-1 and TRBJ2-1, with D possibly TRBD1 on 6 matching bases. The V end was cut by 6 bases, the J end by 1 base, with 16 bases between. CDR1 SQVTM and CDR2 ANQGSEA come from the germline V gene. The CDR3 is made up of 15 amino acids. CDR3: CSVLGLQGSYNEQFF. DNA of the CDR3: TGCAGCGTCCTAGGGCTACAGGGTTCCTACAATGAGCAGTTCTTC.

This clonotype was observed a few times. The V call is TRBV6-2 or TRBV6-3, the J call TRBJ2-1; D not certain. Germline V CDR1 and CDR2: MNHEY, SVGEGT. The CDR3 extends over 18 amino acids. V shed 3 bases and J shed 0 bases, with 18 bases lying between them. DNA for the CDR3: TGTGCCAGCAGTTATGGGTATTCGGGCAGGAGCTCCTACAATGAGCAGTTCTTC. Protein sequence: CASSYGYSGRSSYNEQFF.

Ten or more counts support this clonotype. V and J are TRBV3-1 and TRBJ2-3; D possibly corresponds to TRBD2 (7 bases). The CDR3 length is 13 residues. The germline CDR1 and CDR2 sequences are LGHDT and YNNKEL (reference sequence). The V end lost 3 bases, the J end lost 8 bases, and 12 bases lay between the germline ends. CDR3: CASSQGGPGTQYF. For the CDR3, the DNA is TGTGCCAGCAGCCAGGGGGGGCCGGGTACGCAGTATTTT.

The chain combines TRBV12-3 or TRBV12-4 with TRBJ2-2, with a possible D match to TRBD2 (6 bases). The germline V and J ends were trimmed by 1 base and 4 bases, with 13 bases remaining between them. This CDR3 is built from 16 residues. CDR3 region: CASSLESGLTTGELFF. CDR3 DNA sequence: TGTGCCAGCAGTTTAGAGAGCGGGTTAACCACCGGGGAGCTGTTTTTT.

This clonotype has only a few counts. Here the CDR3 DNA reads TGTGCCAGCAGTCCCGGGACAGTCAGAAATGAGCAGTTCTTC. Its translation: CASSPGTVRNEQFF. V and J are TRBV3-1 and TRBJ2-1; 7 positions agree with TRBD1. This CDR3 spans 14 amino acids. V lost 6 bases, J lost 7 bases, and 9 bases stayed unmatched. CDR1 is LGHDT, CDR2 YNNKEL, per germline (reference sequence).

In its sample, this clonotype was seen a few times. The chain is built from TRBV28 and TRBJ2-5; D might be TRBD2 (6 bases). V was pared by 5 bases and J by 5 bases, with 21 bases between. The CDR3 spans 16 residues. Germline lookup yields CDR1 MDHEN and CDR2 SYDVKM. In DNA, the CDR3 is TGTGCCAGCAGTGACCGTGGGAGGTCGAGCGTTGAGACCCAGTACTTC. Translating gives CASSDRGRSSVETQYF.

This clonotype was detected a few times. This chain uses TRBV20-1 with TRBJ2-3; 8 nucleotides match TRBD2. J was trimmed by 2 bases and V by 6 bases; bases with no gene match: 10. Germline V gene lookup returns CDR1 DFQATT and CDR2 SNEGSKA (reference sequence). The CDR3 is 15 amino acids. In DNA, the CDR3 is TGCAGTGCCCCTAGCGGGCGGGGCATCACAGATACGCAGTATTTT. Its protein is CSAPSGRGITDTQYF.

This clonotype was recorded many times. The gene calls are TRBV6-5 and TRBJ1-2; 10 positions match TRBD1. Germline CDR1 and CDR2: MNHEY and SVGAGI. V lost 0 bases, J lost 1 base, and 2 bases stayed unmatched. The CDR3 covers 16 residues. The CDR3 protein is CASSYSRTGGNYGYTF. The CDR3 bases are TGTGCCAGCAGTTACTCGAGGACAGGGGGTAACTATGGCTACACCTTC.

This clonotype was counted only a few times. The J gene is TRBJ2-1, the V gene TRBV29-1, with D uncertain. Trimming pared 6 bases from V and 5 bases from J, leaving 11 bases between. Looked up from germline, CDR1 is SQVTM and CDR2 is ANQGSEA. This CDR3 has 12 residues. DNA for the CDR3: TGCAGCGTGAGGACGGCAAACAATGAGCAGTTCTTC. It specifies CSVRTANNEQFF.

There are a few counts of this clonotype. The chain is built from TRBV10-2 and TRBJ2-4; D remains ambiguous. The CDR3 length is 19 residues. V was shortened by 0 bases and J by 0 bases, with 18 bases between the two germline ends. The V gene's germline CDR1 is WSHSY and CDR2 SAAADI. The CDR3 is CASSESRSKTGLAKNIQYF. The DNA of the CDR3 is TGCGCCAGCAGTGAGTCGAGATCGAAAACTGGGCTAGCCAAAAACATTCAGTACTTC.

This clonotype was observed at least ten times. CDR3 sequence: CATSRDFYEQYF. CDR3 DNA sequence: TGTGCCACCAGCAGAGATTTTTACGAGCAGTACTTC. The chain links TRBV15 to TRBJ2-7; D not resolved. The ends were cut back, 0 bases at V and 4 bases at J, with 4 bases in the middle. This CDR3 contains 12 residues. Germline loops: CDR1 LNHNV, CDR2 YYDKDF (reference sequence).

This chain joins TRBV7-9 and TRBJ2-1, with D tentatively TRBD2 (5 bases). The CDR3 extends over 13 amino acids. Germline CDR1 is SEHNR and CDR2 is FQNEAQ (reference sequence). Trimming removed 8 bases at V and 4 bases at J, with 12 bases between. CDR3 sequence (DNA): TGTGCCAGCGACCGGGATGTATACAATGAGCAGTTCTTC. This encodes CASDRDVYNEQFF. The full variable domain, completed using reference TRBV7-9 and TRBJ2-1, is DTGVSQNPRHKITKRGQNVTFRCDPISEHNRLYWYRQTLGQGPEFLTYFQNEAQLEKSRLLSDRFSAERPKGSFSTLEIQRTEQGDSAMYLCASDRDVYNEQFFGPGTRLTVL.

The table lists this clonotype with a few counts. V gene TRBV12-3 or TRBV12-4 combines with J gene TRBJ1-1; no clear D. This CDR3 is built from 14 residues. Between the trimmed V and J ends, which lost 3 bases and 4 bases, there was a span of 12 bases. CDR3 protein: CASSFRGPFTEAFF. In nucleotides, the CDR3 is TGTGCCAGCAGTTTTCGAGGCCCGTTCACTGAAGCTTTCTTT.

CDR3 protein: CASSPIPGGNTEAFF. CDR3 sequence (DNA): TGTGCCAGCAGCCCGATTCCAGGCGGAAACACTGAAGCTTTCTTT. V usage is TRBV7-9 and J usage is TRBJ1-1; D not resolved. V shed 5 bases and J shed 2 bases, with 15 bases lying between them. Looked up from germline, CDR1 is SEHNR and CDR2 is FQNEAQ (reference sequence). CDR3 length: 15 residues.

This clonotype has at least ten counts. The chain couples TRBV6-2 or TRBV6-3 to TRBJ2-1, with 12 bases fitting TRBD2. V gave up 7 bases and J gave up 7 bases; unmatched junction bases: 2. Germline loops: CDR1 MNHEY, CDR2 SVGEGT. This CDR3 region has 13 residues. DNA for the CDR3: TGTGCCAGCAAAACTAGCGGGAGGAATGAGCAGTTCTTC. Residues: CASKTSGRNEQFF.

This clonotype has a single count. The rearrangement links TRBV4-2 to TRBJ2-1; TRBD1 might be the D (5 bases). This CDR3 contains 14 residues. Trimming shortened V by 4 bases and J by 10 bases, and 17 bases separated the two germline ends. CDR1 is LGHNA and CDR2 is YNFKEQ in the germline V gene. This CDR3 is CASSPKVGALEQFF. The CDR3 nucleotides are TGTGCCAGCAGCCCAAAGGTTGGGGCCCTCGAGCAGTTCTTC.